This is a list of T cell receptor beta chains from one sample in a study of radiation and T cells in renal cell carcinoma. Clones were read by immunoSEQ multiplex PCR, and TCRdb kept only the in-frame ones, dropping some. Seen here are tens of thousands of clones, 80% to 90% observed once, and the top ten hold about 23%. This sample comprised blood, obtained from a patient whose treatment included radiotherapy and nephrectomy. These receptors were obtained from a woman aged 45 to 65 with renal cell carcinoma. CDR3s include the opening cysteine and the closing phenylalanine or tryptophan. The D gene is left open where the match is weak. The listing skips clone size in some rows; elsewhere it reads once, few, many or a size class.

v_call	d_call	cdr3_length	clone_size	j_call	cdr3_nt	cdr3_aa
TRBV4-3	TRBD2	19	.	TRBJ2-7	TGCGCCAGCAGCCAAGAATCCGGGACTAGCGGGAGTCGCCTCTACGAGCAGTACTTC	CASSQESGTSGSRLYEQYF
TRBV11-2	.	13	.	TRBJ2-3	TGTGCCAGCAGCCCACCTAGCACAGATACGCAGTATTTT	CASSPPSTDTQYF
TRBV19	TRBD1	16	.	TRBJ2-3	TGTGCCAGTAGTATAGATGCGTCAGGGGGCTCAGATACGCAGTATTTT	CASSIDASGGSDTQYF
TRBV18	.	14	.	TRBJ2-4	TGTGCCAGCTCACTGCAAGTAGCCAAAAACATTCAGTACTTC	CASSLQVAKNIQYF
TRBV5-6	.	15	.	TRBJ1-3	TGTGCCAGCAGCTTGGGACACGGCCCTGGAAACACCATATATTTT	CASSLGHGPGNTIYF
TRBV7-2	.	14	.	TRBJ2-2	TGTGCCAGCAGCCTCGACAGGAACACCGGGGAGCTGTTTTTT	CASSLDRNTGELFF
TRBV6-5	.	13	.	TRBJ1-2	TGTGCCAGCAAAGAGCCGTCAGACTATGGCTACACCTTC	CASKEPSDYGYTF
TRBV7-9	.	15	.	TRBJ2-2	TGTGCCAGCAGCGTGGAGGGGAGAAACACCGGGGAGCTGTTTTTT	CASSVEGRNTGELFF
TRBV18	.	15	.	TRBJ2-7	TGTGCCAGCTCACCACGGGCAGGGCCCCCTACCGAGCAGTACTTC	CASSPRAGPPTEQYF
TRBV18	TRBD1	16	.	TRBJ1-2	TGTGCCAGCTCACCCCCGGGACAGGTTTCCGACTATGGCTACACCTTC	CASSPPGQVSDYGYTF
TRBV15	TRBD2	16	.	TRBJ2-7	TGTGCCACCTCCAGAGGGGGAGCGGGGGTGCCCTACGAGCAGTACTTC	CATSRGGAGVPYEQYF
TRBV11-3	.	15	.	TRBJ2-3	TGTGCCAGCAGCCCCGGGACATATACCACAGATACGCAGTATTTT	CASSPGTYTTDTQYF
TRBV6-5	.	11	.	TRBJ2-7	TGTGCCAGCAAGGGTCTCTACGAGCAGTACTTC	CASKGLYEQYF
TRBV28	TRBD1	16	.	TRBJ2-7	TGTGCCAGCAGCTCTAGGCCGGGACAGGAGACCTACGAGCAGTACTTC	CASSSRPGQETYEQYF
TRBV27	TRBD1	15	.	TRBJ2-3	TGTGCCAGCAGACGACAGGGGGTTAGCACAGATACGCAGTATTTT	CASRRQGVSTDTQYF
TRBV7-9	.	13	.	TRBJ2-7	TGTGCCAGCAGGCCGGGACCGGCCTACGAGCAGTACTTC	CASRPGPAYEQYF
TRBV7-2	TRBD1	15	.	TRBJ2-1	TGTGCCAGCAGCTTAGCGGACAGGTCCTACAATGAGCAGTTCTTC	CASSLADRSYNEQFF
TRBV6-6	.	15	.	TRBJ1-6	TGTGCCAGCAGTTACTCAGCGGGCAAGGGTTCACCCCTCCACTTT	CASSYSAGKGSPLHF
TRBV10-3	.	13	.	TRBJ1-1	TGTGCCATCAGTGAGAGTAGGAGCACTGAAGCTTTCTTT	CAISESRSTEAFF
TRBV15	.	13	.	TRBJ2-5	TGTGCCACCAGCCGCCCTGGGCAAGAGACCCAGTACTTC	CATSRPGQETQYF
TRBV27	TRBD1	15	.	TRBJ1-6	TGTGCCAGCAGTTTATCGTGGGCCAGGGGGTACACCCTCCACTTT	CASSLSWARGYTLHF
TRBV5-5	.	14	.	TRBJ2-4	TGTGCCAGCAGCCCCGAGACAGTTCCAAACATTCAGTACTTC	CASSPETVPNIQYF
TRBV4-3	.	17	.	TRBJ1-3	TGCGCCAGCAGCCAAGATGAACTAACAAACTCTGGAAACACCATATATTTT	CASSQDELTNSGNTIYF
TRBV2	TRBD1	16	.	TRBJ2-5	TGTGCCAGCAGTGAACTCTTCGGGACAGGGCAAGAGACCCAGTACTTC	CASSELFGTGQETQYF
TRBV7-2	TRBD2	16	.	TRBJ2-1	TGTGCCAGCAGCTTAGCGCCGGCGGGAGAAGCTGATGAGCAGTTCTTC	CASSLAPAGEADEQFF
TRBV5-4	.	14	.	TRBJ1-1	TGTGCCAGCAGCTCCAGGGTCATGAACACTGAAGCTTTCTTT	CASSSRVMNTEAFF
TRBV4-3	.	18	.	TRBJ2-3	TGCGCCAGCAGCCAAGACCCTCAAGCGGGTTCGAGCACAGATACGCAGTATTTT	CASSQDPQAGSSTDTQYF
TRBV19	.	12	few	TRBJ1-4	TGTGCCAGTAGTCTACAGGAGGGGGAACTGTTTTTT	CASSLQEGELFF
TRBV25-1	.	14	.	TRBJ2-5	TGTGCCAGCAGCGTGACGGGGAATTGGGAGACCCAGTACTTC	CASSVTGNWETQYF
TRBV7-2	.	15	.	TRBJ2-7	TGTGCCAGCAGCTTAGTTTCAGCGGGCTCTTACGAGCAGTACTTC	CASSLVSAGSYEQYF
TRBV6-4	TRBD1	16	.	TRBJ1-2	TGTGCCAGCAGTGACTCCGGGACAGGTTCGAGGGATGGCTACACCTTC	CASSDSGTGSRDGYTF
TRBV11-3	TRBD1	15	.	TRBJ2-2	TGTGCCAGCAGTAGACGGACAGGGAGCACCGGGGAGCTGTTTTTT	CASSRRTGSTGELFF
TRBV5-1	TRBD2	14	once	TRBJ2-3	TGCGCCAGCACACTAGCGGGAGAAACAGATACGCAGTATTTT	CASTLAGETDTQYF
TRBV4-3	.	15	.	TRBJ2-7	TGCGCCAGCAGCCAAAGCGGAACAAAGTCCTACGAGCAGTACTTC	CASSQSGTKSYEQYF
TRBV5-1	.	12	.	TRBJ2-5	TGCGCCAGCAGCTTGGATCTGGAGACCCAGTACTTC	CASSLDLETQYF
TRBV5-1	TRBD2	15	.	TRBJ2-3	TGCGCCAGCAGCGCCTGGACTAGCGGAGCAGATACGCAGTATTTT	CASSAWTSGADTQYF
TRBV2	TRBD2	16	.	TRBJ2-3	TGTGCCAGCAGTTTGACTAGCGGGGGAATCATAGATACGCAGTATTTT	CASSLTSGGIIDTQYF
TRBV28	.	13	once	TRBJ1-5	TGTGCCAGCGGGGGGCCAGGGCACCAGCCCCAGCATTTT	CASGGPGHQPQHF
TRBV5-1	TRBD2	20	.	TRBJ2-4	TGCGCCAGCAGCTCTAAAGGACTAGCGGGAAGTCTCCTAGCCAAAAACATTCAGTACTTC	CASSSKGLAGSLLAKNIQYF
TRBV11-2	.	14	.	TRBJ2-3	TGTGCCAGCAGCTTAGGAACGGGGGAGGATACGCAGTATTTT	CASSLGTGEDTQYF
TRBV4-1	.	13	.	TRBJ2-1	TGCGCCAGCAGCGGAGCGGGACAGAATGAGCAGTTCTTC	CASSGAGQNEQFF
TRBV7-8	.	19	.	TRBJ2-6	TGTGCCAGCAACCATAATTGGCAGGGATCCAGCTCTGGGGCCAACGTCCTGACTTTC	CASNHNWQGSSSGANVLTF
TRBV19	.	14	once	TRBJ1-2	TGTGCCACCAACTACGGGCGGATGAGATATGGCTACACCTTC	CATNYGRMRYGYTF
TRBV5-1	.	16	.	TRBJ1-6	TGCGCCAGCAGCACGCAGGGGCCCGGCCCCGGTTCACCCCTCCACTTT	CASSTQGPGPGSPLHF
TRBV28	.	14	.	TRBJ2-1	TGTGCCAGCAGTGGGGCAGCCGAACGTGGTGAGCAGTTCTTC	CASSGAAERGEQFF
TRBV9	.	12	.	TRBJ1-4	TGTGCCAGCAGCGCGGACGGTGAAAAACTGTTTTTT	CASSADGEKLFF
TRBV27	.	13	.	TRBJ2-7	TGTGCCAGCAGTCCCACAGGGCACTACGAGCAGTACTTC	CASSPTGHYEQYF
TRBV6-5	TRBD1	16	.	TRBJ2-7	TGTGCCAGCAGTTATTCACGACAGGGTAGCTCCTACGAGCAGTACTTC	CASSYSRQGSSYEQYF
TRBV29-1	.	11	.	TRBJ1-1	TGCAGCGTTGAACGGGGGAGTGAAGCTTTCTTT	CSVERGSEAFF
TRBV2	.	15	few	TRBJ1-5	TGTGCCAGCAGTGGGTCAGGAGATGAATTGGGGCCCCAGCATTTT	CASSGSGDELGPQHF
TRBV27	TRBD1	14	.	TRBJ1-2	TGTGCCAGCAGTCCACTGACAGGGGCGACTGGCTACACCTTC	CASSPLTGATGYTF
TRBV10-2	TRBD2	15	.	TRBJ2-1	TGCGCCAGCAGGACTAGCGGGGGCCTTTTCAATGAGCAGTTCTTC	CASRTSGGLFNEQFF
TRBV11-2	.	16	.	TRBJ2-7	TGTGCCAGCAGCCCTCTGTCTAGGAGGAGCTCCTACGAGCAGTACTTC	CASSPLSRRSSYEQYF